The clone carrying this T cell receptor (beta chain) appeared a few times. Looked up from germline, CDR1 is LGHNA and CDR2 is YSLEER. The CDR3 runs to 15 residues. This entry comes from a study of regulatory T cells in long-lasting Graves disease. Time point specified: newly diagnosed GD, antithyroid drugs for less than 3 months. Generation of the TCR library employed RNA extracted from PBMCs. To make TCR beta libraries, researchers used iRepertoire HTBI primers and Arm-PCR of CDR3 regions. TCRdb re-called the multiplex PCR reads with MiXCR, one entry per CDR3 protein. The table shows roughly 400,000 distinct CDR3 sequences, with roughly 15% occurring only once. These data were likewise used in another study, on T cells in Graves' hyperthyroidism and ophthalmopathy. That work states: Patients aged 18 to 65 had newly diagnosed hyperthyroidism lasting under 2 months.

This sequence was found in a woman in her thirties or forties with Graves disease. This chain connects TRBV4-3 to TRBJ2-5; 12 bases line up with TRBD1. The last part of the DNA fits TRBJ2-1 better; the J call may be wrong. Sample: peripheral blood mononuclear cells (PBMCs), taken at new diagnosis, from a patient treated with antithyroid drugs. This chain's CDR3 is CASSRGTGGMDEQFF. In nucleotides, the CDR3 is TGCGCCAGCAGCCGCGGGACAGGGGGCATGGATGAGCAGTTCTTC.